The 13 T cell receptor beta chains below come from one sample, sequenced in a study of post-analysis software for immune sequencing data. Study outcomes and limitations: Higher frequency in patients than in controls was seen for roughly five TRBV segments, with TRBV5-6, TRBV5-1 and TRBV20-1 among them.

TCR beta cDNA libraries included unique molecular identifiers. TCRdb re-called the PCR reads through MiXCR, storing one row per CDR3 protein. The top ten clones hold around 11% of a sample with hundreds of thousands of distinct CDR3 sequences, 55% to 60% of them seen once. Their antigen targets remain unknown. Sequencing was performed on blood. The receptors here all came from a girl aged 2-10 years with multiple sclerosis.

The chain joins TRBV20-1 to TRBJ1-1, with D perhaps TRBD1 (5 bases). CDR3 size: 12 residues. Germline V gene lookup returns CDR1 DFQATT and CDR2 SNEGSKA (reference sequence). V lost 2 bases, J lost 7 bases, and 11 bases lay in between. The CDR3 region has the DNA TGCAGTGCTAGACAGGGTATCAGTGAAGCTTTCTTT. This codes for CSARQGISEAFF.

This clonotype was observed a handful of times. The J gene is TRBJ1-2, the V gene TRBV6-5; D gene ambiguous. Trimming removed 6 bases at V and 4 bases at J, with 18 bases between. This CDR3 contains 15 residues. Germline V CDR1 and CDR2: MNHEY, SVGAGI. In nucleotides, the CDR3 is TGTGCCAGCAGCAAAACGCTTACCGGGATCTATGGCTACACCTTC. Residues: CASSKTLTGIYGYTF.

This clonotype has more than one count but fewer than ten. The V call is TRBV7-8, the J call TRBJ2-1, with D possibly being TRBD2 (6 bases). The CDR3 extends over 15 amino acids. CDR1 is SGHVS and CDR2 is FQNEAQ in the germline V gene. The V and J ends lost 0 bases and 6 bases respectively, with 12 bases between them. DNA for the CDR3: TGTGCCAGCAGCTTAGCGGCTTCGGGGGTCAATGAGCAGTTCTTC. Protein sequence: CASSLAASGVNEQFF.

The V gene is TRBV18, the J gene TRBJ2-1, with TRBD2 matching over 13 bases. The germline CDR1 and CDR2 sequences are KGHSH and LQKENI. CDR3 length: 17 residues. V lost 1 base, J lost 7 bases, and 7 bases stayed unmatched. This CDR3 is CASSPLYETSGGNEQFF. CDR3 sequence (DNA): TGTGCCAGCTCACCACTCTACGAGACTAGCGGGGGGAATGAGCAGTTCTTC.

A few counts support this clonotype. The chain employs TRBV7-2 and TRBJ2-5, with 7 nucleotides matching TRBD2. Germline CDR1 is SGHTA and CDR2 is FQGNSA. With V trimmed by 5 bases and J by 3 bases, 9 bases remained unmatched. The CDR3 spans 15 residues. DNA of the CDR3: TGTGCCAGCAGCCCCCGGGCGGCGGGGGAAGAGACCCAGTACTTC. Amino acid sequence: CASSPRAAGEETQYF.

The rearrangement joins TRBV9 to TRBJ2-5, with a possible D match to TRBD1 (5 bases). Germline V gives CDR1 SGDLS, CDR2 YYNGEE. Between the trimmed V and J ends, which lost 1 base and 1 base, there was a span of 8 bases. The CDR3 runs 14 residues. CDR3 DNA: TGTGCCAGCAGCGTATCAAGGGGCCAAGAGACCCAGTACTTC. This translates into CASSVSRGQETQYF.

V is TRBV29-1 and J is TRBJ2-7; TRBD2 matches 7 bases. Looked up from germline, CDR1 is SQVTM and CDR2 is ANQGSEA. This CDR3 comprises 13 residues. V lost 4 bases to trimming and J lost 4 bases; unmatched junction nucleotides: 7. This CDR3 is CSVGPGGGYEQYF. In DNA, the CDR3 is TGCAGCGTTGGTCCGGGCGGGGGATACGAGCAGTACTTC.

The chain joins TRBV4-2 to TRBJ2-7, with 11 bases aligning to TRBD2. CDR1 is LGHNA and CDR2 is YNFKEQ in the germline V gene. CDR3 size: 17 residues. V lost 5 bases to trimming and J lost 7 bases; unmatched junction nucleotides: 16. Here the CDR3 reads CASSSLAGGFSYNEQYF. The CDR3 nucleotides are TGTGCCAGCAGCTCATTAGCGGGGGGGTTCTCCTACAATGAGCAGTACTTC.

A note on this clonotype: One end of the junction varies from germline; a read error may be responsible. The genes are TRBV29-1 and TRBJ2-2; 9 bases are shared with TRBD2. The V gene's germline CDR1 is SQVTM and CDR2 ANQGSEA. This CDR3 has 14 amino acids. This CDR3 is CTYSGSSGGGELFF. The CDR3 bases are TGTACCTATAGCGGGAGTTCAGGGGGCGGGGAGCTGTTTTTT.

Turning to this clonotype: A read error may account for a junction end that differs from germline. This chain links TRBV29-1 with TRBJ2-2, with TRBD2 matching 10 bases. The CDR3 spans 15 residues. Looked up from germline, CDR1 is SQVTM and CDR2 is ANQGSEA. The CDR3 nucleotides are TGCACCGTTGAAATAGCGGGAGGAAACACCGGGGAGCTGTTTTTT. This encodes CTVEIAGGNTGELFF.

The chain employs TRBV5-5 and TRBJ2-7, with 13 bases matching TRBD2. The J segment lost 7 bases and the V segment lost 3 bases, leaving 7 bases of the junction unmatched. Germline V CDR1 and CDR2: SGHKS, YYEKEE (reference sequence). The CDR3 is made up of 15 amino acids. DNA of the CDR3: TGTGCCAGCAGCTCGGCAGGACTAGCGGGAGAGGAGCAGTACTTC. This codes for CASSSAGLAGEEQYF.

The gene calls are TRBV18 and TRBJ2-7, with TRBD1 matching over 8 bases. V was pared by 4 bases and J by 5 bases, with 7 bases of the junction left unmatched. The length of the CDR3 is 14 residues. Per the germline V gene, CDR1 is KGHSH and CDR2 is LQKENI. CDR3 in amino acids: CASSLFGQGDEQYF. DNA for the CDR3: TGTGCCAGCTCACTATTCGGACAGGGCGACGAGCAGTACTTC.

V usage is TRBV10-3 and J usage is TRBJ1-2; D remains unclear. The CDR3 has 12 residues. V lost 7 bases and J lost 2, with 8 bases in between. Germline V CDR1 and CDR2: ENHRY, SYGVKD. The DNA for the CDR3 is TGTGCCATCAACCCGGGGAACTATGGCTACACCTTC. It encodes CAINPGNYGYTF.